The following is a T cell receptor (beta chain) sequence with its context. Its antigen target is currently unknown. Within one base of it there is no much larger clone, and no base qualities were kept. Collaborating institutions collected whole blood in K2EDTA tubes following their own protocols. For TCRbeta analysis, collaborator samples were shipped as frozen whole blood, as isolated PBMCs, or as DNA extracted from either sample type. The data stem from a study of blood T cell repertoires in COVID-19 (TCRdb year 2020). About the study as a whole: Samples covering the acute and convalescent phases of COVID-19 were provided by collaborators in the United States, Italy and Spain. The prospective study material was composed of cDNA or gDNA derived from T cells, B-cell-depleted T cells, or PBMCs. The dataset comprised deeply sampled blood TCRbeta repertoires from subjects exposed to, actively infected with, or recovered from COVID-19. A freely available public database, intended as a resource for researchers studying the immune response to SARS-CoV-2, is where the repertoires were released. Samples were obtained from the ongoing ImmuneRACE study (first 160 participants) and from 1,254 subjects provided by 6 global collaborators. A de-identified subject ID, COVID-19 status, age in years and sex were almost always included in the sample metadata. Where HLA class I and class II types were available, the types were taken from metadata supplied by the sample provider, not from assay-based typing.

The immunoSEQ Assay, a bias-controlled multiplex PCR, was used to amplify TCRbeta CDR3 regions from genomic DNA. As for the original processing: Nucleated cell counts per sample were estimated from amplification of reference gene primers within the assay. Sequence reads were collapsed and filtered to measure the absolute abundance of every unique TCRbeta CDR3 rearrangement. Productive Simpson clonality was computed per sample as the square root of Simpson's diversity index over productive rearrangements. Sourced from immuneACCESS, this table was stored by TCRdb with only in-frame sequences that have V and J called. A share of the clones is absent; for the studies checked, an unresolved V gene accounts for under half, and the remainder has no known explanation. The DNA gave D and trimming, while V, J and clone size come from that table. For this sample the table gives some 210,000 clones, of which 82% were detected only once. Around 12% of the sample comes from the top ten.

Results the study describes overall, beyond this receptor: The amount of clinical and demographic metadata varied by source and participant and was provided uncurated.

The CDR3 holds 13 amino acids from the cysteine to the phenylalanine. The retained sequence is limited to the CDR3, 39 bases, with the frame set at the first base. CDR1 is given as MNHEY and CDR2 as SMNVEV, both from the germline V gene (reference sequence). Ends trimmed: V by 5 bases, J by 4 bases; bases unmatched to a gene: 3. Recombination joined TRBV27 with TRBJ1-2; 8 central nucleotides agree with TRBD1. This sequence was found in a woman aged 40 to 50 with acute or convalescent COVID-19. What was sequenced was peripheral blood. The CDR3 protein: CASSVDRAYGYTF. In nucleotides, the sequence is TGTGCCAGCAGTGTGGACAGGGCCTATGGCTACACCTTC.